The rows below give T cell receptor beta chains drawn from one sample of a study of blood T cell repertoires in COVID-19. Only in-frame clones appear in the TCRdb table, and some are missing; sequencing was by immunoSEQ multiplex PCR. The sample has some 220,000 clones, 88% seen once. Sequenced input: PBMCs or T cells enriched from blood (not recorded which). The receptors here all came from a woman in her 30s who had recovered from COVID-19. CDR3s include the opening cysteine and the closing phenylalanine or tryptophan. Fields, in order: CDR3 protein, CDR3 DNA, V gene, D gene, J gene, clone size. A D gene is named only where the DNA matches it firmly. Expanded clones are given a class, and other clones once, few, many or no size at all.

CDR3 protein: CASRYGQINEQFF
CDR3 DNA: TGTGCCAGCAGGTACGGACAGATCAATGAGCAGTTCTTC
V gene: TRBV27
D gene: -
J gene: TRBJ2-1
clone size: -

CDR3 protein: CASSKGTSVTDTQYF
CDR3 DNA: TGTGCCAGCAGCAAGGGGACTAGCGTAACAGATACGCAGTATTTT
V gene: TRBV3-1/TRBV3-2
D gene: TRBD2
J gene: TRBJ2-3
clone size: -

CDR3 protein: CASSVGPAGSGGELFF
CDR3 DNA: TGTGCCAGCAGCGTAGGGCCAGCGGGGAGTGGCGGGGAGCTGTTTTTT
V gene: TRBV9
D gene: TRBD2
J gene: TRBJ2-2
clone size: -

CDR3 protein: CASSQEAGVHYGYTF
CDR3 DNA: TGTGCCAGCAGCCAAGAGGCAGGGGTGCACTATGGCTACACCTTC
V gene: TRBV4-2
D gene: -
J gene: TRBJ1-2
clone size: -

CDR3 protein: CATSRGMTGHNQPQHF
CDR3 DNA: TGTGCCACCAGCAGAGGTATGACAGGCCACAATCAGCCCCAGCATTTT
V gene: TRBV15
D gene: -
J gene: TRBJ1-5
clone size: -

CDR3 protein: CASSLPGYNEQFF
CDR3 DNA: TGTGCCAGCAGTTTACCGGGCTACAATGAGCAGTTCTTC
V gene: TRBV2
D gene: -
J gene: TRBJ2-1
clone size: -

CDR3 protein: CSVNERGGRSTQYGYTF
CDR3 DNA: TGCAGCGTCAACGAGCGGGGGGGAAGGTCCACCCAATATGGCTACACCTTC
V gene: TRBV29-1
D gene: -
J gene: TRBJ1-2
clone size: -

CDR3 protein: CASSPGTGSGYTF
CDR3 DNA: TGTGCCAGCAGCCCCGGGACAGGGTCTGGCTACACCTTC
V gene: TRBV6-4
D gene: TRBD1
J gene: TRBJ1-2
clone size: -

CDR3 protein: CASSYYGDRKETQYF
CDR3 DNA: TGTGCCAGCAGTTACTATGGGGACAGAAAAGAGACCCAGTACTTC
V gene: TRBV6-5
D gene: TRBD1
J gene: TRBJ2-5
clone size: -

CDR3 protein: CASSVGGFNTEAFF
CDR3 DNA: TGTGCCAGCAGCGTAGGAGGGTTCAACACTGAAGCTTTCTTT
V gene: TRBV9
D gene: -
J gene: TRBJ1-1
clone size: -

CDR3 protein: CASSLGGYGPEAFF
CDR3 DNA: TGTGCCAGCAGCTTGGGAGGGTATGGTCCTGAAGCTTTCTTT
V gene: TRBV5-4
D gene: -
J gene: TRBJ1-1
clone size: -

CDR3 protein: CASSLPTLTGQSYNEQFF
CDR3 DNA: TGTGCCAGCAGCTTACCCACCCTTACAGGGCAGTCCTACAATGAGCAGTTCTTC
V gene: TRBV7-6
D gene: -
J gene: TRBJ2-1
clone size: -

CDR3 protein: CASRQGAQYGYTF
CDR3 DNA: TGTGCCAGCAGACAGGGGGCCCAATATGGCTACACCTTC
V gene: TRBV6-5
D gene: TRBD1
J gene: TRBJ1-2
clone size: -

CDR3 protein: CATSRGTKLSTDTQYF
CDR3 DNA: TGTGCCACCAGCAGGGGGACAAAGCTGAGCACAGATACGCAGTATTTT
V gene: TRBV15
D gene: -
J gene: TRBJ2-3
clone size: -

CDR3 protein: CASSFAVSTDTQYF
CDR3 DNA: TGTGCCAGCAGCTTTGCGGTGTCCACAGATACGCAGTATTTT
V gene: TRBV7-2
D gene: -
J gene: TRBJ2-3
clone size: -

CDR3 protein: CAIQTGRGSDTQYF
CDR3 DNA: TGTGCCATCCAGACAGGGCGCGGATCGGATACGCAGTATTTT
V gene: TRBV25-1
D gene: TRBD1
J gene: TRBJ2-3
clone size: -

CDR3 protein: CASSITDRGRGYNSPLHF
CDR3 DNA: TGTGCCAGTAGTATAACGGACAGGGGGCGAGGTTATAATTCACCCCTCCACTTT
V gene: TRBV19
D gene: TRBD1
J gene: TRBJ1-6
clone size: -

CDR3 protein: CATSRASGLDTQYF
CDR3 DNA: TGTGCCACCAGCAGAGCCTCAGGGCTGGATACGCAGTATTTT
V gene: TRBV15
D gene: -
J gene: TRBJ2-3
clone size: once

CDR3 protein: CASSLTVRVLYGYTF
CDR3 DNA: TGTGCCAGCAGCTTGACGGTCAGGGTCCTCTATGGCTACACCTTC
V gene: TRBV5-8
D gene: -
J gene: TRBJ1-2
clone size: -

CDR3 protein: CASIPSPGQGAPYEQYF
CDR3 DNA: TGTGCCAGCATCCCTTCCCCGGGACAGGGGGCGCCGTACGAGCAGTACTTC
V gene: TRBV7-9
D gene: TRBD1
J gene: TRBJ2-7
clone size: -

CDR3 protein: CASSFGGLEQYF
CDR3 DNA: TGTGCCAGCAGCTTCGGGGGACTCGAGCAGTACTTC
V gene: TRBV12-3/TRBV12-4
D gene: -
J gene: TRBJ2-7
clone size: -

CDR3 protein: CASSPVLGTVYGYTF
CDR3 DNA: TGTGCCAGCAGCCCAGTCCTAGGGACAGTTTATGGCTACACCTTC
V gene: TRBV3-1/TRBV3-2
D gene: TRBD1
J gene: TRBJ1-2
clone size: -

CDR3 protein: CASSQGDSGNTIYF
CDR3 DNA: TGTGCCAGCAGTCAGGGGGACTCTGGAAACACCATATATTTT
V gene: TRBV7-9
D gene: TRBD1
J gene: TRBJ1-3
clone size: -

CDR3 protein: CASSLGDSPQYF
CDR3 DNA: TGTGCCAGCAGCTTAGGGGACAGCCCGCAGTATTTT
V gene: TRBV7-9
D gene: TRBD1
J gene: TRBJ2-3
clone size: once

CDR3 protein: CASSRQGWTDTQYF
CDR3 DNA: TGTGCCAGCAGTCGACAGGGTTGGACAGATACGCAGTATTTT
V gene: TRBV6-5
D gene: TRBD1
J gene: TRBJ2-3
clone size: -

CDR3 protein: CASSLTTSSDTQYF
CDR3 DNA: TGTGCCAGCAGTCTCACGACTAGCTCAGATACGCAGTATTTT
V gene: TRBV7-9
D gene: TRBD2
J gene: TRBJ2-3
clone size: -

CDR3 protein: CASSYTGGPANTGELFF
CDR3 DNA: TGTGCCAGCAGCTATACGGGGGGGCCCGCGAACACCGGGGAGCTGTTTTTT
V gene: TRBV7-3
D gene: TRBD2
J gene: TRBJ2-2
clone size: -

CDR3 protein: CASSAQGFDGYTF
CDR3 DNA: TGTGCCAGCAGCGCCCAGGGGTTCGATGGCTACACCTTC
V gene: TRBV5-4
D gene: -
J gene: TRBJ1-2
clone size: -

CDR3 protein: CASSQATSGDNEQFF
CDR3 DNA: TGTGCCAGCAGCCAAGCTACTAGCGGGGACAATGAGCAGTTCTTC
V gene: TRBV4-2
D gene: TRBD2
J gene: TRBJ2-1
clone size: -